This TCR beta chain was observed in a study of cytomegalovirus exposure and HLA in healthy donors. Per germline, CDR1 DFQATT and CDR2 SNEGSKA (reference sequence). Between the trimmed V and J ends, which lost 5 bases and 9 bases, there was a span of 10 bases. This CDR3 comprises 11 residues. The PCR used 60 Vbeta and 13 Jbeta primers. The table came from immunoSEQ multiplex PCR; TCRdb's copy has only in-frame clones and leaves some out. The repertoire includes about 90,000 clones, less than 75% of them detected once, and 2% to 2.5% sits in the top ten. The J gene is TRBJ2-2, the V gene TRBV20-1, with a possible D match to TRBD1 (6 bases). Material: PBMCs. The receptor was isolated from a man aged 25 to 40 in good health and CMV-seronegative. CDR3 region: CSAVGARELFF. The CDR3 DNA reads TGCAGTGCTGTGGGGGCCCGGGAGCTGTTTTTT.